Here is one T cell receptor beta chain with its context. The CDR3 spans 15 residues. Trimming shortened V by 0 bases and J by 1 base, and 9 bases separated the two germline ends. The germline V gene encodes CDR1 SEHNR and CDR2 FQNEAQ (reference sequence). This sample is part of a study of T-cell memory formation after mild COVID-19. A single record per CDR3 protein comes from TCRdb applying MiXCR to the 5' RACE reads. The data contain fewer than 400,000 distinct CDR3 sequences, 13% of them singletons. The chain has TRBV7-9 and TRBJ1-1, with a tentative D call TRBD1 (6 bases). The TCR was taken from a man younger than 35 who had mild COVID-19 (a few samples of this study predate the infection). Cell type and time point are not known. The sequenced material came from PBMCs or a T cell subset sorted from them (not recorded which). In nucleotides, the CDR3 is TGTGCCAGCAGCTTAGCGACAGGCTGGAACACTGAAGCTTTCTTT. The encoded protein is CASSLATGWNTEAFF.